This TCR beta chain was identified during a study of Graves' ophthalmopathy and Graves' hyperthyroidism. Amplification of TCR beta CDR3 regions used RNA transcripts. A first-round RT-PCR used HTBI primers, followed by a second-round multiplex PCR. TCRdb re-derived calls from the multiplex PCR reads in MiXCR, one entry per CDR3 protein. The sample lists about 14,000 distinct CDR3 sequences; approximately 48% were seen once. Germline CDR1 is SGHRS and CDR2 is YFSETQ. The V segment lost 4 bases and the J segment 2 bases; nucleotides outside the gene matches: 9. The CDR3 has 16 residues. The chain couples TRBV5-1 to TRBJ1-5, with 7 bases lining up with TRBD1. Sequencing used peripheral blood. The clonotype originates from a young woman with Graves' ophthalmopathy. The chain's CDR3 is CASSPTGDRGNQPQHF. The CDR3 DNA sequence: TGCGCCAGCAGCCCTACAGGGGATAGGGGCAATCAGCCCCAGCATTTT.